This entry lists 25 T cell receptor beta chains sequenced from one sample in a study of T cells in Graves' hyperthyroidism and ophthalmopathy. RNA transcripts provided the source from which TCR beta CDR3 regions were amplified. A first-round RT-PCR of the TCR CDR3 used the HTBI primer set. One entry per CDR3 protein, called by TCRdb with MiXCR from the multiplex PCR reads. The sample gives 270,000 or so distinct CDR3 sequences, less than 30% of which show up once; about a quarter is in the top ten. The sequenced sample was blood. All receptors come from a middle-aged man with Graves' hyperthyroidism that later progressed to Graves' ophthalmopathy.

In this sample, this clonotype turned up many times. The V and J genes are TRBV28 and TRBJ2-7; D may be TRBD1 (6 bases). The CDR3 length is 15 residues. Trimming pared 4 bases from V and 0 bases from J, leaving 13 bases between. Germline CDR1 and CDR2: MDHEN and SYDVKM. CDR3 region: CASSSGDTFSYEQYF. The CDR3 DNA reads TGTGCCAGCAGTTCCGGGGACACCTTCTCCTACGAGCAGTACTTC.

This clonotype was observed at least ten times. This chain links TRBV28 with TRBJ1-2; 12 bases match TRBD1. V lost 6 bases, J lost 0 bases, and 2 bases stayed unmatched. CDR3 length: 15 amino acids. Germline V gene sequence: CDR1 MDHEN, CDR2 SYDVKM. The CDR3 reads CASRGQGASNYGYTF. Written as DNA, the CDR3 is TGTGCCAGCAGGGGACAGGGGGCGTCTAACTATGGCTACACCTTC.

This clonotype was recorded many times. V is TRBV10-3 and J is TRBJ2-7, with 8 bases fitting TRBD1. With V trimmed by 4 bases and J by 2 bases, 19 bases remained unmatched. Germline assignment: CDR1 ENHRY and CDR2 SYGVKD. The CDR3 totals 19 residues. CDR3 coding DNA: TGTGCCATCAGTGGGTCCCGGGACAGGAGGTATTCGCGTACCTACGAGCAGTACTTC. Protein: CAISGSRDRRYSRTYEQYF.

V gene TRBV6-5 combines with J gene TRBJ2-5; D is perhaps TRBD2 (6 bases). Trimming removed 0 bases at V and 6 bases at J, with 11 bases between. Looked up from germline, CDR1 is MNHEY and CDR2 is SVGAGI. This CDR3 comprises 14 residues. Written as DNA, the CDR3 is TGTGCCAGCAGTTACTCGACGGGGGAACAGACCCAGTACTTC. This encodes CASSYSTGEQTQYF.

This clonotype was recorded many times. The V gene is TRBV11-2, the J gene TRBJ2-7; D possibly matches TRBD1 or TRBD2 (6 bases each). The CDR3 is 13 residues long. Germline V CDR1 and CDR2: SGHAT, FQNNGV. The V end was cut by 2 bases, the J end by 7 bases, with 12 bases between. The CDR3 sequence is CASSLRGLAEQYF. The CDR3 DNA reads TGTGCCAGCAGCTTACGGGGGCTAGCGGAGCAGTACTTC.

This clonotype occurred many times. V gene TRBV15 combines with J gene TRBJ2-7; D remains unclear. This CDR3 contains 13 residues. Germline V gene data show CDR1 as LNHNV and CDR2 as YYDKDF (reference sequence). Trimming took off 1 base at V and 6 bases at J, with 10 bases between the two ends. The CDR3 DNA sequence: TGTGCCACCAGCAGAGTAACGGACCTCGAGCAGTACTTC. Its protein is CATSRVTDLEQYF.

V is TRBV29-1 and J is TRBJ2-7; 12 nucleotides align to TRBD2. Germline-derived CDR1 and CDR2 are SQVTM and ANQGSEA. This CDR3 spans 17 amino acids. Trimming cost V 1 base and J 3 bases; bases outside gene matches: 10. CDR3 loop: CSVEGLAGGDRGYEQYF. The CDR3 region has the DNA TGCAGCGTTGAAGGGCTAGCGGGAGGGGATCGCGGCTACGAGCAGTACTTC.

This clonotype has ten or more counts. The chain uses TRBV20-1 and TRBJ2-5; 9 bases line up with TRBD1. The CDR3 length is 14 residues. In germline, CDR1 is DFQATT, CDR2 SNEGSKA (reference sequence). Trimming took 5 bases from V and 5 from J; bases not matched to a gene: 9. CDR3 in DNA: TGCAGTGCTCCGGACAGGGGAAGGGGGGAGACCCAGTACTTC. It codes for CSAPDRGRGETQYF.

This clonotype occurred many times. V and J are TRBV3-1 and TRBJ2-4; 10 nucleotides line up with TRBD2. This CDR3 spans 16 amino acids. Germline lookup yields CDR1 LGHDT and CDR2 YNNKEL (reference sequence). The V gene end was trimmed by 2 bases and the J gene end by 7 bases; junction bases not matched to a gene: 8. The CDR3 reads CASSQQTSGIWNIQYF. CDR3 sequence (DNA): TGTGCCAGCAGCCAACAAACTAGCGGGATATGGAACATTCAGTACTTC.

This clonotype was counted at least ten times. V and J are TRBV20-1 and TRBJ2-7; D remains ambiguous. This CDR3 has 12 amino acids. Trimming cost V 4 bases and J 3 bases, with 10 bases left between them. The germline gives CDR1 DFQATT, CDR2 SNEGSKA (reference sequence). CDR3 coding DNA: TGCAGTGCTACGTCAAGGAACTACGAGCAGTACTTC. Protein product: CSATSRNYEQYF.

In the case of this clonotype: At one of its ends the junction is not consistent with the germline gene, which may arise from a read error. J is TRBJ2-5 and V is TRBV11-2; 9 bases align to TRBD2. CDR3 length equals 18 residues. Per germline, CDR1 SGHAT and CDR2 FQNNGV. The CDR3 loop is CVSSLGVAGEGRGETQYF. CDR3 sequence (DNA): TGTGTCAGCAGCTTAGGTGTAGCGGGAGAGGGACGAGGAGAGACCCAGTACTTC.

This clonotype was found many times. The chain uses TRBV20-1 and TRBJ2-7, with TRBD2 matching 8 bases. Germline V gives CDR1 DFQATT, CDR2 SNEGSKA (reference sequence). V lost 6 bases to trimming and J lost 6 bases; unmatched junction nucleotides: 10. The CDR3 is 13 residues long. The CDR3 reads CSAPTGTSGEQYF. In DNA form, the CDR3 reads TGCAGTGCCCCTACCGGGACTAGTGGCGAGCAGTACTTC.

This clonotype was counted at least ten times. In DNA, the CDR3 is TGCAGCGTTGGGCAGGGAAGTAATCAGCCCCAGCATTTT. It codes for CSVGQGSNQPQHF. The J gene is TRBJ1-5, the V gene TRBV29-1; a possible D gene is TRBD1 (5 bases). This CDR3 has 13 residues. V shed 4 bases and J shed 4 bases, with 11 bases lying between them. Germline V gene sequence: CDR1 SQVTM, CDR2 ANQGSEA. The whole variable domain, filled in from reference TRBV29-1 and TRBJ1-5, reads SAVISQKPSRDICQRGTSLTIQCQVDSQVTMMFWYRQQPGQSLTLIATANQGSEATYESGFVIDKFPISRPNLTFSTLTVSNMSPEDSSIYLCSVGQGSNQPQHFGDGTRLSIL.

In this sample, this clonotype turned up many times. The chain couples TRBV18 to TRBJ1-1; D is perhaps TRBD1 (5 bases). Germline CDR1 reads KGHSH; CDR2 reads LQKENI. V was clipped by 5 bases and J by 3 bases, with 13 bases between them. The CDR3 totals 14 residues. The CDR3: CASSASTGDTEAFF. The DNA of the CDR3 is TGTGCCAGCTCAGCGTCGACGGGGGACACTGAAGCTTTCTTT. Combining the CDR3 with reference TRBV18 and TRBJ1-1 gives the whole variable domain NAGVMQNPRHLVRRRGQEARLRCSPMKGHSHVYWYRQLPEEGLKFMVYLQKENIIDESGMPKERFSAEFPKEGPSILRIQQVVRGDSAAYFCASSASTGDTEAFFGQGTRLTVV.

V and J are TRBV7-2 and TRBJ1-3; D is ambiguous. Germline V gene lookup returns CDR1 SGHTA and CDR2 FQGNSA. The length of the CDR3 is 14 residues. V lost 0 bases and J 3 bases, leaving 6 bases between the germline ends. DNA for the CDR3: TGTGCCAGCAGCTTAGCAACGATTGGAAACACCATATATTTT. This gives the protein CASSLATIGNTIYF.

Many counts were recorded for this clonotype. V gene TRBV6-2 or TRBV6-3 combines with J gene TRBJ1-2, with D possibly matching TRBD1 (6 bases). The CDR3 spans 18 residues. V was trimmed by 2 bases and J by 0 bases, leaving 19 bases between them. The V gene's germline CDR1 is MNHEY and CDR2 SVGEGT. DNA of the CDR3: TGTGCCAGCAGTTACGACGCAGGGGCTTTTAGGACTAACTATGGCTACACCTTC. As protein: CASSYDAGAFRTNYGYTF.

This clonotype was seen ten or more times. The junction shows a germline mismatch at one end, possibly a read error. This sequence joins TRBV6-5 and TRBJ1-1; 7 nucleotides match TRBD1. Germline V CDR1 and CDR2: MNHEY, SVGAGI. This CDR3 contains 15 residues. The CDR3 sequence: CATARQGGVNTEAFF. DNA for the CDR3: TGTGCCACCGCAAGACAGGGAGGAGTGAACACTGAAGCCTTCTTT.

Ten or more counts support this clonotype. The CDR3 DNA follows: TGTGCCAGCAGTTCCCGGACAGTCCAAGAGACCCAGTACTTC. The encoded protein is CASSSRTVQETQYF. The chain uses TRBV28 and TRBJ2-5; D is perhaps TRBD1 (6 bases). Germline CDR1 and CDR2: MDHEN and SYDVKM. Trimming took off 4 bases at V and 1 base at J, with 10 bases between the two ends. The CDR3 length is 14 residues.

Notes on this clonotype: A much larger clone differs by one base, so this may be a read error. The chain has TRBV29-1 and TRBJ2-7; D possibly corresponds to TRBD1 (6 bases). CDR3 size: 14 residues. Germline CDR1 reads SQVTM; CDR2 reads ANQGSEA. V was cut by 5 bases and J by 4 bases, with 18 bases left in between. CDR3 nucleotides: TGCAGCGTTTCGAGACAGGCGGGTCGTTACGAGCAGTACTTC. Its protein is CSVSRQAGRYEQYF.

V gene TRBV5-1 combines with J gene TRBJ2-2; a possible D gene is TRBD2 (5 bases). The V gene's germline CDR1 is SGHRS and CDR2 YFSETQ. The CDR3 extends over 15 amino acids. V was clipped by 4 bases and J by 3 bases, with 13 bases between them. The CDR3 DNA is TGCGCCAGCAGCACCGGGGTTTTGGACACCGGGGAGCTGTTTTTT. Translation gives CASSTGVLDTGELFF. Filled out from reference TRBV5-1 and TRBJ2-2, the complete variable domain reads KAGVTQTPRYLIKTRGQQVTLSCSPISGHRSVSWYQQTPGQGLQFLFEYFSETQRNKGNFPGRFSGRQFSNSRSEMNVSTLELGDSALYLCASSTGVLDTGELFFGEGSRLTVL.

This clonotype was recorded at least ten times. The J gene is TRBJ2-7, the V gene TRBV28, with D uncertain. The CDR3 spans 14 residues. Trimming cost V 3 bases and J 2 bases, with 11 bases left between them. The V gene's germline CDR1 is MDHEN and CDR2 SYDVKM. In nucleotides, the CDR3 is TGTGCCAGCAGTTTTCATGGTAGCACCTACGAGCAGTACTTC. Protein: CASSFHGSTYEQYF.

This clonotype was seen a handful of times. V usage is TRBV3-1 and J usage is TRBJ1-2; TRBD1 agrees at 7 bases. V shed 1 base, J shed 3 bases, and the junction held 2 bases outside the gene matches. CDR1 is LGHDT and CDR2 is YNNKEL in the germline V gene (reference sequence). CDR3 length: 14 amino acids. The CDR3 DNA reads as TGTGCCAGCAGCCAAGCGACAGGGCACTATGGCTACACCTTC. Protein product: CASSQATGHYGYTF.

The J gene is TRBJ2-7, the V gene TRBV30; 8 nucleotides agree with TRBD1. CDR1 and CDR2 (germline): GTSNPN, SVGIG (reference sequence). This CDR3 region has 18 residues. With V trimmed by 5 bases and J by 4 bases, 22 bases remained unmatched. The CDR3 spells CAWRGQGVLWRDVYEQYF. The DNA for the CDR3 is TGTGCCTGGCGTGGACAGGGTGTGTTGTGGAGGGACGTATACGAGCAGTACTTC.

This chain uses TRBV6-1 with TRBJ1-1; 7 bases align to TRBD1. The CDR3 is 15 amino acids. Per germline, CDR1 MNHNS and CDR2 SASEGT. The ends lost 6 bases at V and 0 bases at J; junction bases unmatched: 7. CDR3 coding DNA: TGTGCCAGCAGGGAACCGGGACAGATGAACACTGAAGCTTTCTTT. Protein: CASREPGQMNTEAFF.

This clonotype has a count of ten or more. This chain connects TRBV4-1 to TRBJ2-5; D is possibly TRBD2 (6 bases). Germline V lookup: CDR1 MGHRA, CDR2 YSYEKL. This CDR3 comprises 16 residues. Trimming removed 1 base at V and 3 bases at J, with 15 bases between. CDR3 nucleotides: TGCGCCAGCAGCCAAGTACTTTCGGGAGCGGAAGAGACCCAGTACTTC. The encoded protein is CASSQVLSGAEETQYF.